Below, 25 T cell receptor beta chains from the same sample are listed, as sequenced in a study of vaccination and CD4 T cells after COVID-19. No antigen has been assigned to these receptors. The treatment was: roughly ten-day PBMC culture with coronavirus spike peptide pools or control peptides (ViraFEST assay). Once obtained from cultured CD4+ T cells, the DNA was sequenced using the Oncomine TCR Beta short-read assay. TCRdb called the PCR reads again in MiXCR, with one record for every CDR3 protein. The repertoire has 9,500 to 15,000 distinct CDR3 sequences, 48% of them found once; the top ten carry about 15%. The sample comprised CD4+ T cells from blood, cultured in vitro. These receptors were collected from a human donor who had recovered from COVID-19.

In its sample, this clonotype was seen a few times. The rearrangement links TRBV6-1 to TRBJ1-1; the D is unclear. This CDR3 is built from 17 residues. Between the trimmed V and J ends, which lost 7 bases and 0 bases, there was a span of 21 bases. Germline values: CDR1 MNHNS, CDR2 SASEGT. This chain's CDR3 is CASTPRGRRPMNTEAFF. Written as DNA, the CDR3 is TGTGCCAGCACTCCCAGAGGACGACGGCCCATGAACACTGAAGCTTTCTTT.

This chain uses TRBV19 with TRBJ2-1, with 7 bases that match TRBD2. CDR3 size: 14 residues. The germline gives CDR1 LNHDA, CDR2 SQIVND (reference sequence). V shed 6 bases, J shed 9 bases, and the junction held 11 bases outside the gene matches. The CDR3 reads CASSRAREGPEQFF. The DNA of the CDR3 is TGTGCCAGTAGCAGGGCCAGGGAGGGTCCTGAGCAGTTCTTC.

CDR3 protein: CATSESGSSGNTIYF. The CDR3 bases are TGTGCCACCAGTGAATCGGGCAGCTCTGGAAACACCATATATTTT. The chain combines TRBV24-1 with TRBJ1-3; unclear D gene. Per germline, CDR1 KGHDR and CDR2 SFDVKD. Trimming pared 4 bases from V and 0 bases from J, leaving 9 bases between. The CDR3 consists of 15 residues.

This clonotype has a handful of counts. The chain recombines TRBV10-3 with TRBJ1-2; D might be TRBD1 (5 bases). The germline CDR1 and CDR2 sequences are ENHRY and SYGVKD. The CDR3 extends over 16 amino acids. Trimming shortened V by 0 bases and J by 4 bases, and 15 bases separated the two germline ends. The CDR3 bases are TGTGCCATCAGTGAGTCTGGAAAGGGGCCCGCCTATGGCTACACCTTC. It specifies CAISESGKGPAYGYTF.

This rearrangement joins TRBV14 to TRBJ2-7; 10 bases align to TRBD1. V lost 4 bases to trimming and J lost 3 bases; unmatched junction nucleotides: 3. The CDR3 is 14 residues long. Germline CDR1 SGHDN, CDR2 FVKESK. Written as DNA, the CDR3 is TGTGCCAGCAGCCGGGACAGGGGTAACTACGAGCAGTACTTC. Translation: CASSRDRGNYEQYF.

V and J are TRBV7-2 and TRBJ2-2; possible D gene TRBD2, 6 bases. The CDR3 has 17 residues. Trimming cost V 2 bases and J 0 bases, with 13 bases left between them. From germline, CDR1 is SGHTA and CDR2 FQGNSA. Written as DNA, the CDR3 is TGTGCCAGCAGCTTAAGGTTCGGCGGGACGAACACCGGGGAGCTGTTTTTT. Its translation: CASSLRFGGTNTGELFF. Looking up the rest from reference TRBV7-2 and TRBJ2-2 gives the full variable domain: GAGVSQSPSNKVTEKGKDVELRCDPISGHTALYWYRQSLGQGLEFLIYFQGNSAPDKSGLPSDRFSAERTGGSVSTLTIQRTQQEDSAVYLCASSLRFGGTNTGELFFGEGSRLTVL.

This chain joins TRBV27 and TRBJ2-7; D ambiguous. V lost 5 bases, J lost 0 bases, and 17 bases lay in between. CDR3 size: 16 residues. Germline CDR1 is MNHEY and CDR2 is SMNVEV (reference sequence). CDR3 protein: CASSKTPGPSSYEQYF. Here the CDR3 DNA reads TGTGCCAGCAGTAAGACCCCCGGGCCGAGCTCCTACGAGCAGTACTTC.

The genes are TRBV19 and TRBJ1-5, with D possibly TRBD1 on 5 matching bases. CDR1 and CDR2 (germline): LNHDA, SQIVND (reference sequence). V lost 7 bases to trimming and J lost 4 bases, with 8 bases between them. The CDR3 has 12 residues. CDR3 sequence: CASNSGNQPQHF. The CDR3 nucleotides are TGTGCCAGTAACTCAGGGAATCAGCCCCAGCATTTT.

This clonotype was detected a few times. The CDR3 is CASSRDRVGGELFF. In DNA form, the CDR3 reads TGTGCCAGCAGTCGAGACAGGGTCGGCGGGGAGCTGTTTTTT. The chain joins TRBV7-9 to TRBJ2-2; 7 bases are a match to TRBD1. Germline V gene lookup returns CDR1 SEHNR and CDR2 FQNEAQ (reference sequence). Trimming at V came to 6 bases and at J to 7 bases, leaving 8 bases not matched to a gene. The CDR3 has 14 amino acids.

This clonotype was picked up a small number of times. The chain employs TRBV15 and TRBJ2-1; D remains ambiguous. The CDR3 consists of 14 residues. CDR1 is LNHNV and CDR2 is YYDKDF in the germline V gene (reference sequence). The V and J ends lost 6 bases and 0 bases respectively, with 9 bases between them. The CDR3 protein is CATRGPSSYNEQFF. CDR3 DNA sequence: TGTGCCACCAGAGGGCCGAGCTCCTACAATGAGCAGTTCTTC.

This chain connects TRBV5-4 to TRBJ1-1, with D unresolved. V was shortened by 0 bases and J by 4 bases, with 13 bases between the two germline ends. The CDR3 is 15 residues long. The germline gives CDR1 SGHNT, CDR2 YYREEE (reference sequence). The CDR3 DNA is TGTGCCAGCAGCTTGGATCTGGGCACGGGCACTGAAGCTTTCTTT. Amino acids: CASSLDLGTGTEAFF.

This clonotype was seen more than once but under ten times. This rearrangement joins TRBV28 to TRBJ1-5, with D unclear. Germline CDR1 and CDR2: MDHEN and SYDVKM. The V end was cut by 6 bases, the J end by 6 bases, with 18 bases between. The CDR3 extends over 15 amino acids. CDR3 sequence reads: CASSQPGLTGQPQHF. The CDR3 nucleotides read TGTGCCAGCAGCCAACCCGGGTTAACGGGTCAGCCCCAGCATTTT.

J is TRBJ1-6 and V is TRBV19, with 7 bases matching TRBD1. From germline, CDR1 is LNHDA and CDR2 SQIVND (reference sequence). This CDR3 is built from 14 residues. With 7 bases clipped from V and 8 bases from J, the junction kept 8 bases outside the gene matches. The CDR3 spells CASTFDRADSPLHF. The CDR3 DNA reads as TGTGCCAGTACCTTCGACAGGGCTGATTCACCCCTCCACTTT.

This chain uses TRBV7-6 with TRBJ1-1; 7 nucleotides align to TRBD1. Germline lookup yields CDR1 SGHVS and CDR2 FNYEAQ. This CDR3 has 13 residues. V gave up 4 bases and J gave up 2 bases; unmatched junction bases: 1. For the CDR3, the DNA is TGTGCCAGCAGCTGGGACAGCAACACTGAAGCTTTCTTT. Its translation is CASSWDSNTEAFF.

V gene TRBV6-1 combines with J gene TRBJ2-2; TRBD1 aligns across 7 bases. Germline lookup yields CDR1 MNHNS and CDR2 SASEGT. V shed 5 bases and J 3 bases; nucleotides not matched to a gene: 6. CDR3 length equals 15 residues. CDR3 sequence: CASSKRTGYTGELFF. The CDR3 DNA follows: TGTGCCAGCAGTAAGCGGACAGGCTACACCGGGGAGCTGTTTTTT.

The genes are TRBV7-3 and TRBJ1-1, with a possible D match to TRBD1 (6 bases). The CDR3 contains 13 residues. Germline CDR1 and CDR2: SGHTA and FQGTGA. The V gene lost 4 bases and the J gene lost 4 bases, with 10 bases spanning the gap. Written as DNA, the CDR3 is TGTGCCAGCAGCTCACAGGGCGGCACTGAAGCTTTCTTT. Protein product: CASSSQGGTEAFF.

V gene TRBV12-3 or TRBV12-4 combines with J gene TRBJ1-2; D is unresolved. V gave up 3 bases and J gave up 7 bases, with 6 bases separating them. The CDR3 covers 11 residues. CDR3 residues: CASSFRVGYTF. CDR3 bases: TGTGCCAGCAGTTTTAGGGTTGGCTACACCTTC.

The chain employs TRBV6-1 and TRBJ1-2; 8 nucleotides agree with TRBD1. After removal of 6 bases from V and 8 bases from J, the junction contained 5 bases not matched to a gene. The CDR3 spans 12 residues. Germline V gene sequence: CDR1 MNHNS, CDR2 SASEGT. In DNA form, the CDR3 reads TGTGCCAGCAGCCAGGACAGGGTCGGCTACACCTTC. This encodes CASSQDRVGYTF.

This clonotype is classed as medium-sized. This chain joins TRBV4-3 and TRBJ1-2, with D unclear. The CDR3 contains 12 residues. Germline V gene lookup returns CDR1 LGHNA and CDR2 YSLEER. The ends were cut back, 4 bases at V and 2 bases at J, with 5 bases in the middle. CDR3 sequence (DNA): TGCGCCAGCAGCCGAGAGAACTATGGCTACACCTTC. Protein sequence: CASSRENYGYTF.

V is TRBV6-1 and J is TRBJ1-5, with D possibly matching TRBD1 (5 bases). The CDR3 has 14 residues. V was clipped by 6 bases and J by 5 bases, with 14 bases between them. In germline, CDR1 is MNHNS, CDR2 SASEGT. The CDR3 reads CASRGGTGDQPQHF. The CDR3 DNA sequence: TGTGCCAGCAGGGGGGGGACGGGGGATCAGCCCCAGCATTTT.

This clonotype turned up a few times. The chain couples TRBV5-6 to TRBJ1-1; D not resolved. The V gene lost 2 bases and the J gene lost 1 base, with 9 bases spanning the gap. From germline, CDR1 is SGHDT and CDR2 YYEEEE. There are 14 residues in the CDR3. The CDR3 DNA reads TGTGCCAGCAGCTTAATCGGACCGAACACTGAAGCTTTCTTT. This sequence encodes CASSLIGPNTEAFF.

This clonotype was found a few times. This chain joins TRBV7-8 and TRBJ1-2; 8 bases align to TRBD1. Looked up from germline, CDR1 is SGHVS and CDR2 is FQNEAQ. With 5 bases clipped from V and 3 bases from J, the junction kept 11 bases outside the gene matches. The CDR3 covers 16 residues. The CDR3 reads CASSPRLSGQDYGYTF. Written as DNA, the CDR3 is TGTGCCAGCAGCCCTAGATTGTCGGGACAGGACTATGGCTACACCTTC.

The chain uses TRBV7-8 and TRBJ2-2, with D perhaps matching TRBD2 (6 bases). Germline V gene data show CDR1 as SGHVS and CDR2 as FQNEAQ. The V end was cut by 2 bases, the J end by 2 bases, with 15 bases between. There are 17 residues in the CDR3. The CDR3 reads CASSLRASGSNTGELFF. The CDR3 bases are TGTGCCAGCAGCTTACGTGCGAGCGGGTCTAACACCGGGGAGCTGTTTTTT.

V gene TRBV29-1 combines with J gene TRBJ1-1; possibly TRBD1 for D (5 bases). Germline-derived CDR1 and CDR2 are SQVTM and ANQGSEA. The CDR3 runs to 13 residues. The V and J ends lost 8 bases and 2 bases respectively, with 15 bases between them. The CDR3 DNA follows: TGCAGCCCACAGTGGGGGTCCAACACTGAAGCTTTCTTT. This translates into CSPQWGSNTEAFF.

The V call is TRBV28, the J call TRBJ1-5, with D possibly TRBD1 on 6 matching bases. The V end lost 9 bases, the J end lost 4 bases, and 16 bases lay between the germline ends. The CDR3 runs 14 residues. CDR1 is MDHEN and CDR2 is SYDVKM in the germline V gene. The chain's CDR3 is CASSRGQKNQPQHF. CDR3 DNA sequence: TGTGCCAGTTCCAGGGGCCAGAAAAATCAGCCCCAGCATTTT.